Listed below are T cell receptor beta chains from one sample, sequenced in a study of blood T cell repertoires in COVID-19. Libraries were prepared by immunoSEQ multiplex PCR; TCRdb keeps only in-frame clonotypes and omits some of them. The profile shows fewer than 300,000 clones, roughly 80% of them singletons. The specimen sequenced was peripheral blood. These receptors originate from a human donor with COVID-19, enrolled during active disease. The donor label of this sample is uncertain. The conserved cysteine and the conserved F or W are not part of the CDR3 here.

j_call v_call cdr3_aa
TRBJ1-2 TRBV7-8 ASSLARAGGGYT
TRBJ2-7 TRBV20-1 SASSTTRFYEQY
TRBJ2-1 TRBV11-1 ASSLVGGGRGEQF
TRBJ2-2 TRBV9 ASSVARVVNTGELF
TRBJ2-3 TRBV25-1 ASSEYRRHADSTDTQY
TRBJ1-1 TRBV9 ASSVEQNTEAF
TRBJ2-1 TRBV15 ATSGLAGGINEQF
TRBJ2-2 TRBV2 ASTRGTNTGELF
TRBJ1-5 TRBV5-1 ASRAGTGGPNQPQH
TRBJ2-7 TRBV7-2 ASNEGLAGVHEQY
TRBJ1-4 TRBV2 ASSDTERGLFNEKLF
TRBJ2-3 TRBV6-5 ASSFRTSVRDTQY
TRBJ2-1 TRBV5-1 ASSLDNYSYNEQF
TRBJ2-2 TRBV11-3 ASSTETGELF
TRBJ2-1 TRBV7-9 ASSLAFENSEQF
TRBJ1-4 TRBV7-9 ASSLPGDGATNEKLF
TRBJ1-4 TRBV19 ASRQLTQGPNEKLF
TRBJ1-5 TRBV19 ASTPGLRRNQPQH
TRBJ2-5 TRBV19 ASRLTVGGETQY
TRBJ1-2 TRBV28 ASSFSRSLPHYGYT
TRBJ2-2 TRBV5-8 ASSSGTLRSTGELF
TRBJ1-5 TRBV6-5 ASRPRGVSNQPQH
TRBJ2-5 TRBV3-1/TRBV3-2 ASSQAAGGFETQY
TRBJ2-2 TRBV4-3 ASSQGGAGERTGELF
TRBJ1-5 TRBV9 ASSPTGGNQPQH
TRBJ2-7 TRBV7-2 ASSPRGSYEQY
TRBJ1-5 TRBV6-5 ASSRTGTIQPQH
TRBJ2-2 TRBV2 ASRGLAGNTGELF
TRBJ2-5 TRBV5-4 ASSQSGGRGQETQY
TRBJ2-3 TRBV6-4 ASSVGGSGGPTDTQY
TRBJ1-3 TRBV5-1 ASSLGSTGNTIY
TRBJ1-3 TRBV19 ASCRGGSGNTIY